The 27 T cell receptor beta chains listed next were all sequenced from one sample in a study of CD8 T cells in Susac syndrome. RNA in amounts of about 0.5 to 1 ug was reverse transcribed with random hexamers. TCRdb independently ran MiXCR on the immunoSEQ multiplex PCR reads; one entry per CDR3 protein. Of around 130,000 distinct CDR3 sequences listed, around 85% were seen once; the top ten hold roughly 0.5%. Sequenced input: CD8+ T cells from PBMCs. The origin of the receptors is a human donor with multiple sclerosis.

This clonotype has only one observation. The chain recombines TRBV15 with TRBJ2-5; the D gene is possibly TRBD1 (7 bases). The CDR3 spans 16 residues. Germline-derived CDR1 and CDR2 are LNHNV and YYDKDF (reference sequence). V dropped 0 bases and J dropped 4 bases, with 15 bases sitting between them. DNA of the CDR3: TGTGCCACCAGCAGAGATCGATCAGGGGGAGGAGAGACCCAGTACTTC. It yields the protein CATSRDRSGGGETQYF. The complete variable domain, with remaining parts taken from reference TRBV15 and TRBJ2-5, reads DAMVIQNPRYQVTQFGKPVTLSCSQTLNHNVMYWYQQKSSQAPKLLFHYYDKDFNNEADTPDNFQSRRPNTSFCFLDIRSPGLGDTAMYLCATSRDRSGGGETQYFGPGTRLLVL.

The chain joins TRBV6-2 or TRBV6-3 to TRBJ1-5, with D possibly matching TRBD1 (5 bases). The CDR3 is 14 amino acids. The germline V and J ends were trimmed by 7 bases and 4 bases, with 14 bases remaining between them. Germline V gene sequence: CDR1 MNHEY, CDR2 SVGEGT. The CDR3 sequence is CASKGLSSNQPQHF. CDR3 in DNA: TGTGCCAGCAAGGGACTGTCATCGAATCAGCCCCAGCATTTT.

V and J are TRBV28 and TRBJ2-2; D is uncertain. The germline gives CDR1 MDHEN, CDR2 SYDVKM. The CDR3 runs to 14 residues. Between the trimmed V and J ends, which lost 5 bases and 1 base, there was a span of 8 bases. For the CDR3, the DNA is TGTGCCAGCAGTCCTCGGTTGAACACCGGGGAGCTGTTTTTT. Protein sequence: CASSPRLNTGELFF.

The rearrangement uses TRBV27 and TRBJ2-1; unclear D gene. Trimming left V 3 bases short and J 4 bases short, with 7 bases between. This CDR3 region has 13 residues. Germline CDR1 MNHEY, CDR2 SMNVEV (reference sequence). The CDR3 nucleotides read TGTGCCAGCAGTTTGTCCCGATACAATGAGCAGTTCTTC. Its protein is CASSLSRYNEQFF.

V is TRBV12-3 or TRBV12-4 and J is TRBJ1-5; 8 bases are shared with TRBD1. This CDR3 is 15 amino acids long. V dropped 6 bases and J dropped 5; count of bases not matched to a gene: 9. As DNA, the CDR3 is TGTGCCAGCAGCCTGGACAGGGAAGGTGATCAGCCCCAGCATTTT. This translates into CASSLDREGDQPQHF.

This chain joins TRBV19 and TRBJ2-3, with D tentatively TRBD1 (6 bases). Germline values: CDR1 LNHDA, CDR2 SQIVND (reference sequence). V was trimmed by 5 bases and J by 4 bases, leaving 25 bases between them. CDR3 length: 18 residues. CDR3 amino acids: CASSPLSGGWGKADTQYF. The CDR3 DNA is TGTGCCAGTAGTCCCCTTTCTGGGGGCTGGGGAAAGGCAGATACGCAGTATTTT.

V and J are TRBV7-8 and TRBJ2-1, with D possibly being TRBD2 (5 bases). The CDR3 covers 13 residues. V was trimmed by 5 bases and J by 8 bases, leaving 13 bases between them. Germline V CDR1 and CDR2: SGHVS, FQNEAQ. CDR3 amino acids: CASSPGLLDEQFF. CDR3 bases: TGTGCCAGCAGCCCCGGACTTCTCGATGAGCAGTTCTTC.

The chain uses TRBV20-1 and TRBJ2-7, with 7 bases lining up with TRBD1. Germline CDR1 and CDR2: DFQATT and SNEGSKA (reference sequence). This CDR3 has 18 residues. Unmatched junction bases numbered 14, after V lost 0 bases and J lost 0 bases. The CDR3 sequence is CSARDPHAYRGSSYEQYF. Written as DNA, the CDR3 is TGCAGTGCTAGAGATCCCCACGCCTACAGGGGTAGCTCCTACGAGCAGTACTTC.

CDR3 nucleotides: TGTGCCAGCAGTCAGGGGGGTTCTGGAAACACCATATATTTT. This encodes CASSQGGSGNTIYF. The chain has TRBV6-5 and TRBJ1-3, with 7 bases identical to TRBD1. This CDR3 has 14 residues. CDR1 is MNHEY and CDR2 is SVGAGI in the germline V gene. V lost 5 bases and J lost 1; bases outside the gene matches: 2.

The chain recombines TRBV4-1 with TRBJ2-2, with D hard to call. The CDR3 length is 15 residues. The V and J ends lost 4 bases and 6 bases respectively, with 15 bases between them. Germline CDR1 reads MGHRA; CDR2 reads YSYEKL. The DNA for the CDR3 is TGCGCCAGCAGCCTCGGACCTTTGGGGTCCGGGGAGCTGTTTTTT. This sequence encodes CASSLGPLGSGELFF.

The chain has TRBV3-1 and TRBJ1-1; D uncertain. V was cut by 1 base and J by 8 bases, with 8 bases left in between. There are 12 residues in the CDR3. Germline CDR1 LGHDT, CDR2 YNNKEL (reference sequence). The CDR3 protein is CASSQGRGEAFF. DNA for the CDR3: TGTGCCAGCAGCCAAGGGCGAGGCGAAGCTTTCTTT.

CDR3 sequence: CASSIFSAGTLDGAFF. CDR3 sequence (DNA): TGTGCCAGTAGTATTTTCTCCGCCGGGACCTTGGACGGCGCTTTCTTT. V gene TRBV19 combines with J gene TRBJ1-1; tentative D call: TRBD1 (5 bases). Looked up from germline, CDR1 is LNHDA and CDR2 is SQIVND (reference sequence). This CDR3 contains 16 residues. The V gene lost 3 bases and the J gene lost 11 bases, with 25 bases spanning the gap.

The chain couples TRBV12-3 or TRBV12-4 to TRBJ1-2; D gene ambiguous. The germline V and J ends were trimmed by 5 bases and 0 bases, with 13 bases remaining between them. This CDR3 has 15 residues. Here the CDR3 DNA reads TGTGCCAGCAGTGCCCTTAGATTAGCTAACTATGGCTACACCTTC. Translated, it gives CASSALRLANYGYTF.

The V gene is TRBV9, the J gene TRBJ2-2; 11 bases map to TRBD2. Germline trimming cut 4 bases from V and 0 bases from J; bases unmatched to any gene: 2. The CDR3 loop spans 16 amino acids. Germline V gene data show CDR1 as SGDLS and CDR2 as YYNGEE. CDR3 residues: CASSNSGRANTGELFF. The CDR3 DNA reads TGTGCCAGCAGCAATAGCGGGAGGGCGAACACCGGGGAGCTGTTTTTT.

The rearrangement joins TRBV12-3 or TRBV12-4 to TRBJ2-7; D is unclear. With 3 bases removed from V and 6 bases from J, the gap between germline ends came to 12 bases. This CDR3 spans 13 amino acids. This CDR3 reads CASSFYVAGEQYV. The CDR3 DNA sequence: TGTGCCAGCAGTTTCTATGTTGCAGGCGAGCAGTACGTC.

The chain is built from TRBV19 and TRBJ2-1, with 7 positions matching TRBD1. Germline V CDR1 and CDR2: LNHDA, SQIVND (reference sequence). The CDR3 runs 12 residues. J gave up 10 bases and V 6 bases, and 6 bases lay outside the gene matches. The CDR3 coding sequence is TGTGCCAGTAGCACGGGACAGCTAGAGCAGTTCTTC. The encoded protein is CASSTGQLEQFF.

The V gene is TRBV6-5, the J gene TRBJ2-3; 8 nucleotides line up with TRBD1. After removal of 6 bases from V and 2 bases from J, the junction contained 7 bases not matched to a gene. Looked up from germline, CDR1 is MNHEY and CDR2 is SVGAGI. The CDR3 runs 15 residues. The CDR3 region has the DNA TGTGCCAGCAGGAAGGACAGGGCCCTCACAGATACGCAGTATTTT. This gives the protein CASRKDRALTDTQYF.

The rearrangement joins TRBV19 to TRBJ1-2; possible D gene TRBD1, 5 bases. Trimming stripped 3 bases from V and 7 bases from J, with 30 bases between. From germline, CDR1 is LNHDA and CDR2 SQIVND (reference sequence). CDR3 length equals 19 residues. In DNA, the CDR3 is TGTGCCAGTAGTATCCATCCCGACCCCCGGGACCGCCTAATCCTTGGCTACACCTTC. Translating gives CASSIHPDPRDRLILGYTF.

The chain is built from TRBV4-3 and TRBJ2-1; TRBD2 matches at 7 bases. J was trimmed by 5 bases and V by 0 bases; bases with no gene match: 4. Germline V gene lookup returns CDR1 LGHNA and CDR2 YSLEER. The CDR3 contains 15 residues. The CDR3 is CASSQERLANNEQFF. CDR3 in DNA: TGCGCCAGCAGCCAAGAGAGACTAGCCAACAATGAGCAGTTCTTC.

On this clonotype itself: An end of the junction does not agree with germline; a read error may underlie this. The chain links TRBV6-5 to TRBJ2-1; possibly TRBD1 for D (5 bases). CDR1 and CDR2 (germline): MNHEY, SVGAGI. The CDR3 contains 12 residues. Here the CDR3 reads CASSLDRLGVVF. CDR3 DNA: TGTGCCAGCAGCCTCGACAGATTAGGAGTGGTCTTC.

J is TRBJ1-2 and V is TRBV19; 8 nucleotides match TRBD1. CDR3 length: 12 residues. V lost 8 bases and J lost 4; bases outside the gene matches: 3. Germline CDR1 is LNHDA and CDR2 is SQIVND (reference sequence). The CDR3 nucleotides are TGTGCCAGTGGACAGGGAGGCTATGGCTACACCTTC. Encoded protein: CASGQGGYGYTF.

This rearrangement joins TRBV27 to TRBJ1-5, with TRBD1 matching over 7 bases. This CDR3 is built from 15 residues. After removal of 4 bases from V and 6 bases from J, the junction contained 9 bases not matched to a gene. The V gene's germline CDR1 is MNHEY and CDR2 SMNVEV (reference sequence). The CDR3 coding sequence is TGTGCCAGCAGTTCGTATACAGGGGCTAGTCAGCCCCAGCATTTT. Protein sequence: CASSSYTGASQPQHF.

Regarding this clonotype: Compared with germline, one end of the junction differs, possibly owing to a read error. The V and J genes are TRBV7-6 and TRBJ2-1; tentatively, D is TRBD2 (6 bases). In germline, CDR1 is SGHVS, CDR2 FNYEAQ. The CDR3 extends over 14 amino acids. CDR3 amino acids: CASSPGPRGNEQLF. CDR3 DNA: TGTGCCAGCAGCCCGGGACCGCGGGGCAATGAGCAGCTCTTC.

The chain carries TRBV9 and TRBJ1-1; possible D gene TRBD1, 6 bases. The germline gives CDR1 SGDLS, CDR2 YYNGEE. Deletions cut 4 bases from V and 5 bases from J, with 15 bases between. The CDR3 contains 14 residues. The CDR3 is CASSTGPQGTEAFF. As DNA, the CDR3 is TGTGCCAGCAGCACGGGCCCTCAGGGGACTGAAGCTTTCTTT.

The chain employs TRBV9 and TRBJ1-1; no clear D. Germline CDR1 reads SGDLS; CDR2 reads YYNGEE. Trimming left V 0 bases short and J 1 base short, with 10 bases between. The CDR3 is 15 residues long. The CDR3 DNA reads TGTGCCAGCAGCGTAGTGGTCTTGGGGAACACTGAAGCTTTCTTT. This encodes CASSVVVLGNTEAFF.

In DNA, the CDR3 is TGTGCCAGCAGCCCGCAGCTCACCTACGAGCAGTACTTC. Residues: CASSPQLTYEQYF. This chain joins TRBV3-1 and TRBJ2-7; D uncertain. The CDR3 is 13 residues long. Looked up from germline, CDR1 is LGHDT and CDR2 is YNNKEL (reference sequence). V dropped 4 bases and J dropped 2 bases, with 9 bases sitting between them.

This chain joins TRBV29-1 and TRBJ2-7, with a possible D match to TRBD1 (6 bases). The CDR3 is 11 amino acids. In germline, CDR1 is SQVTM, CDR2 ANQGSEA. The ends were cut back, 5 bases at V and 4 bases at J, with 9 bases in the middle. CDR3: CSVLRGYEQYF. CDR3 nucleotides: TGCAGCGTTCTGAGGGGGTACGAGCAGTACTTC.